These T cell receptor beta chains were read from a single sample in a study of T cells after yellow fever vaccination. TCRdb processed the 5' RACE reads anew with MiXCR; each CDR3 protein has one entry. This sample carries 340,000 or so distinct CDR3 sequences, about an eighth of them seen once, and the ten largest clones take 2.5% to 4%. This material consisted of CD4+ T cells sorted from PBMCs, taken 15 days after the yellow fever booster vaccination. The receptor source for this set is a young man who received the YFV17D yellow fever vaccine. Each CDR3 is given without its conserved first and last residue. Each record gives: V gene, clone size, J gene, D gene, CDR3 protein. D genes are given only for firm matches. Not all rows give a size; the values are once, few, many and, for expanded clones, a class.

v_gene: TRBV28; abundance: many; j_gene: TRBJ1-2; d_gene: -; CDR3aa: ASSLGPEGHYGYT
v_gene: TRBV19; abundance: -; j_gene: TRBJ2-7; d_gene: -; CDR3aa: ASSISGLTYEQY
v_gene: TRBV4-2; abundance: -; j_gene: TRBJ1-4; d_gene: -; CDR3aa: ASSQDGGGTNEKLF
v_gene: TRBV6-6; abundance: few; j_gene: TRBJ1-4; d_gene: -; CDR3aa: ASSTDGKLF
v_gene: TRBV11-2; abundance: -; j_gene: TRBJ1-4; d_gene: -; CDR3aa: ASSLDLFGGTNEKLF
v_gene: TRBV6-2/TRBV6-3; abundance: few; j_gene: TRBJ1-1; d_gene: TRBD1; CDR3aa: ASRWDRGTEAF
v_gene: TRBV5-1; abundance: -; j_gene: TRBJ1-1; d_gene: -; CDR3aa: ASSLAAGDTEAF
v_gene: TRBV25-1; abundance: -; j_gene: TRBJ2-1; d_gene: -; CDR3aa: ASSGAPGTRNNEQF
v_gene: TRBV7-7; abundance: -; j_gene: TRBJ1-5; d_gene: -; CDR3aa: ASSPGAGQPQH
v_gene: TRBV6-5; abundance: -; j_gene: TRBJ1-1; d_gene: -; CDR3aa: ASSYFGRINTEAF
v_gene: TRBV7-2; abundance: -; j_gene: TRBJ1-2; d_gene: TRBD1; CDR3aa: ASSLTGGEFYGYT
v_gene: TRBV5-1; abundance: few; j_gene: TRBJ1-1; d_gene: TRBD1; CDR3aa: ASSVDRPNTEAF
v_gene: TRBV6-2/TRBV6-3; abundance: few; j_gene: TRBJ2-1; d_gene: TRBD2; CDR3aa: ASSYTSSGTRGGNEQF
v_gene: TRBV19; abundance: few; j_gene: TRBJ2-3; d_gene: TRBD1; CDR3aa: ASGPQGVSDTQY
v_gene: TRBV5-1; abundance: few; j_gene: TRBJ2-3; d_gene: -; CDR3aa: ASSHFSTDTQY
v_gene: TRBV27; abundance: few; j_gene: TRBJ1-2; d_gene: TRBD1; CDR3aa: ASSRLGQGKGYT
v_gene: TRBV15; abundance: -; j_gene: TRBJ1-6; d_gene: -; CDR3aa: ATSIQYNSPLH
v_gene: TRBV10-2; abundance: -; j_gene: TRBJ1-1; d_gene: -; CDR3aa: ASSANTRIEAF
v_gene: TRBV3-2; abundance: few; j_gene: TRBJ2-2; d_gene: -; CDR3aa: ASSQDYQVVWTGELF
v_gene: TRBV20-1; abundance: few; j_gene: TRBJ1-1; d_gene: -; CDR3aa: SASSDSNTEAF
v_gene: TRBV19; abundance: few; j_gene: TRBJ2-1; d_gene: -; CDR3aa: ASTGRGNEQF
v_gene: TRBV6-2/TRBV6-3; abundance: few; j_gene: TRBJ2-7; d_gene: -; CDR3aa: ASSRGHLYEQY
v_gene: TRBV20-1; abundance: -; j_gene: TRBJ1-6; d_gene: TRBD1; CDR3aa: SARDRRTGDSPLH
v_gene: TRBV7-2; abundance: few; j_gene: TRBJ2-3; d_gene: -; CDR3aa: ASSLGAGLTGDTQY
v_gene: TRBV5-1; abundance: few; j_gene: TRBJ1-1; d_gene: -; CDR3aa: ASSKGPGNTEAF
v_gene: TRBV7-2; abundance: -; j_gene: TRBJ1-6; d_gene: -; CDR3aa: ASSPRAGALWAPLH
v_gene: TRBV4-1; abundance: few; j_gene: TRBJ2-1; d_gene: -; CDR3aa: ASRPQRGSSYNEQF
v_gene: TRBV7-6; abundance: many; j_gene: TRBJ2-2; d_gene: TRBD1; CDR3aa: ASSLGQGANTGELF
v_gene: TRBV25-1; abundance: -; j_gene: TRBJ2-5; d_gene: TRBD1; CDR3aa: ASSMRQGLETQY
v_gene: TRBV12-3/TRBV12-4; abundance: few; j_gene: TRBJ2-4; d_gene: -; CDR3aa: ASTHTRNIQY
v_gene: TRBV6-2/TRBV6-3; abundance: few; j_gene: TRBJ2-6; d_gene: -; CDR3aa: ASSSDRGRPSGANVLT
v_gene: TRBV7-9; abundance: -; j_gene: TRBJ2-5; d_gene: -; CDR3aa: ASSLPEGEEETQY
v_gene: TRBV5-1; abundance: few; j_gene: TRBJ2-1; d_gene: TRBD1; CDR3aa: ASRPTGGQANEQF
v_gene: TRBV24-1; abundance: few; j_gene: TRBJ2-1; d_gene: -; CDR3aa: ATSDHTRSSYNEQF
v_gene: TRBV9; abundance: once; j_gene: TRBJ2-5; d_gene: TRBD1; CDR3aa: ASSPMTGRVTQY